The rows below give T cell receptor beta chains drawn from one sample of a study of cytomegalovirus exposure and HLA in healthy donors. Generated by immunoSEQ multiplex PCR, the TCRdb table keeps only in-frame clones and is missing some. Of 170,000 or so clones in the sample, 77% were seen once. Sequencing input: PBMCs. Every receptor here comes from a woman in her thirties in good health and CMV-seropositive. Each CDR3 is given with its conserved first and last residue. The order of the fields is CDR3 length, clone size, V gene, D gene, J gene, CDR3 protein, CDR3 DNA. D genes are given only for firm matches. Clone size, where shown, is once, few, many, or a class for clones that have expanded.

15	few	TRBV11-3	TRBD2	TRBJ2-1	CASSFGGLARHEQFF	TGTGCCAGCAGCTTCGGTGGACTAGCTAGGCATGAGCAGTTCTTC
15	NA	TRBV19	TRBD1	TRBJ2-2	CASSPNRGNTGELFF	TGTGCCAGTAGTCCCAACAGGGGGAACACCGGGGAGCTGTTTTTT
15	NA	TRBV4-1	NA	TRBJ1-1	CASSQERWADTEAFF	TGCGCCAGCAGCCAAGAGCGATGGGCAGACACTGAAGCTTTCTTT
14	NA	TRBV6-6	NA	TRBJ2-1	CASTLERSYNEQFF	TGTGCCAGCACCCTCGAGCGGTCCTACAATGAGCAGTTCTTC
20	NA	TRBV27	TRBD2	TRBJ2-1	CASSLGLPSGRARSYNEQFF	TGTGCCAGCAGTTTAGGTTTGCCTAGCGGGAGGGCCCGGTCCTACAATGAGCAGTTCTTC
14	NA	TRBV5-1	NA	TRBJ1-1	CASSLQDRGTEAFF	TGCGCCAGCAGCTTGCAAGATAGGGGTACTGAAGCTTTCTTT
15	few	TRBV11-1	TRBD2	TRBJ2-7	CASSLKTSGAYEQYF	TGTGCCAGCAGCTTAAAGACTAGCGGGGCCTACGAGCAGTACTTC
15	few	TRBV4-1	NA	TRBJ2-5	CASSPGQLGQETQYF	TGCGCCAGCAGCCCCGGACAGCTGGGTCAAGAGACCCAGTACTTC
18	NA	TRBV5-8	TRBD2	TRBJ2-1	CASIVLGLAGGYYNEQFF	TGTGCCAGCATTGTACTGGGACTAGCGGGAGGATATTACAATGAGCAGTTCTTC
16	NA	TRBV2	NA	TRBJ2-1	CASSDPPVGSYNEQFF	TGTGCCAGCAGTGACCCTCCGGTCGGCTCCTACAATGAGCAGTTCTTC
15	NA	TRBV7-2	TRBD2	TRBJ2-3	CASMTWTSGSYTQYF	TGTGCCAGCATGACTTGGACTAGCGGGAGTTATACGCAGTATTTT
12	NA	TRBV4-1	NA	TRBJ1-2	CASSQGTGGYTF	TGCGCCAGCAGCCAAGGGACTGGTGGCTACACCTTC
15	NA	TRBV4-3	TRBD2	TRBJ2-7	CASSQDWLAGNEQYF	TGCGCCAGCAGCCAAGATTGGCTAGCGGGAAACGAGCAGTACTTC
15	NA	TRBV19	TRBD1	TRBJ1-5	CASRKDRGRLQPQHF	TGTGCCAGTAGAAAGGACAGGGGGCGTCTTCAGCCCCAGCATTTT
16	NA	TRBV9	TRBD1	TRBJ1-2	CASSVVSGGATNGYTF	TGTGCCAGCAGCGTAGTATCAGGGGGCGCGACGAATGGCTACACCTTC
15	NA	TRBV2	NA	TRBJ2-3	CASSGNSLASDTQYF	TGTGCCAGCAGTGGTAATAGCCTAGCATCAGATACGCAGTATTTT
17	NA	TRBV12-5	TRBD2	TRBJ2-7	CASGPNVGAGRFYEQYF	TGTGCTAGTGGTCCAAACGTCGGAGCGGGGAGATTCTACGAGCAGTACTTC
14	few	TRBV7-2	NA	TRBJ2-5	CASSWRVLQETQYF	TGTGCCAGCAGTTGGCGGGTCCTACAAGAGACCCAGTACTTC
14	NA	TRBV19	NA	TRBJ2-7	CASSIAASGYEQYF	TGTGCCAGTAGTATAGCCGCATCGGGCTACGAGCAGTACTTC
13	few	TRBV30	TRBD1	TRBJ2-5	CAWVRQGVETQYF	TGTGCCTGGGTTCGACAGGGGGTAGAGACCCAGTACTTC
15	NA	TRBV6-5	TRBD2	TRBJ2-3	CASSWSTGGGDTQYF	TGTGCCAGCAGCTGGAGTACGGGGGGAGGAGATACGCAGTATTTT
16	NA	TRBV5-1	NA	TRBJ2-1	CASSPVMAGAYNEQFF	TGCGCCAGCAGCCCGGTTATGGCGGGGGCTTACAATGAGCAGTTCTTC
18	few	TRBV7-3	TRBD1	TRBJ2-3	CASSSHDLGQVGTDTQYF	TGTGCCAGCAGCTCCCACGACCTAGGACAGGTTGGCACAGATACGCAGTATTTT
13	once	TRBV11-3	NA	TRBJ2-7	CASARQGRDEQYF	TGTGCCAGCGCGCGACAGGGGAGGGACGAGCAGTACTTC
15	NA	TRBV13	TRBD2	TRBJ2-1	CASSFLPAGDGEQFF	TGTGCCAGCAGCTTTCTCCCAGCGGGAGACGGTGAGCAGTTCTTC
14	NA	TRBV10-3	TRBD1	TRBJ1-5	CAIRGDRGLQPQHF	TGTGCCATCAGGGGGGACAGGGGGCTTCAGCCCCAGCATTTT
15	NA	TRBV9	TRBD1	TRBJ2-5	CASSVQGDLQETQYF	TGTGCCAGCAGCGTTCAGGGGGACCTCCAAGAGACCCAGTACTTC
13	NA	TRBV11-2	TRBD2	TRBJ2-7	CASRTSGFYEQYF	TGTGCCAGCAGGACTAGCGGCTTCTACGAGCAGTACTTC
15	NA	TRBV7-2	NA	TRBJ2-6	CASSHGLRGANVLTF	TGTGCCAGCAGCCACGGACTGAGAGGGGCCAACGTCCTGACTTTC
15	NA	TRBV5-1	NA	TRBJ1-6	CASSLAGGGRSPLHF	TGCGCCAGCAGCTTGGCGGGGGGCGGGCGATCACCCCTCCACTTT
17	few	TRBV7-8	NA	TRBJ2-2	CASSLGAGGGGTGELFF	TGTGCCAGCAGCTTAGGGGCAGGGGGCGGGGGCACCGGGGAGCTGTTTTTT
15	NA	TRBV27	NA	TRBJ2-1	CASSPGTRSYNEQFF	TGTGCCAGCAGTCCCGGGACTCGATCCTACAATGAGCAGTTCTTC
13	NA	TRBV28	NA	TRBJ1-5	CASTLTPNQPQHF	TGTGCCAGCACTCTTACACCCAATCAGCCCCAGCATTTT
19	NA	TRBV5-1	TRBD2	TRBJ2-1	CASSWTSSAGGLVGNEQFF	TGCGCCAGCAGCTGGACCTCCTCGGCGGGAGGACTGGTGGGAAATGAGCAGTTCTTC
14	NA	TRBV9	NA	TRBJ2-7	CASSAGIGPYEQYF	TGTGCCAGCAGCGCGGGAATTGGCCCCTACGAGCAGTACTTC
16	once	TRBV5-6	TRBD2	TRBJ2-1	CASSGLAGVAYNEQFF	TGTGCCAGCAGCGGACTAGCGGGAGTGGCCTACAATGAGCAGTTCTTC
14	NA	TRBV28	TRBD2	TRBJ2-1	CASSYGLAGYEQFF	TGTGCCAGCAGTTATGGACTAGCGGGCTATGAGCAGTTCTTC
15	NA	TRBV7-9	NA	TRBJ1-4	CASSLDGGTNEKLFF	TGTGCCAGCAGCTTAGATGGGGGCACTAATGAAAAACTGTTTTTT
15	NA	TRBV4-3	NA	TRBJ2-4	CASSQDQAAKNIQYF	TGCGCCAGCAGCCAAGATCAGGCAGCCAAAAACATTCAGTACTTC
12	NA	TRBV7-2	NA	TRBJ2-1	CASSSGPGEQFF	TGTGCCAGCAGCTCCGGCCCCGGGGAGCAGTTCTTC
15	NA	TRBV5-8	NA	TRBJ1-5	CASSPRGGGHQPQHF	TGTGCCAGCAGCCCCCGTGGGGGAGGACATCAGCCCCAGCATTTT
13	NA	TRBV6-5	TRBD2	TRBJ2-5	CASTPGRGETQYF	TGTGCCAGCACCCCGGGGAGGGGAGAGACCCAGTACTTC
16	few	TRBV5-4	TRBD2	TRBJ2-2	CASSSGLAGETGELFF	TGTGCCAGCAGCTCGGGACTAGCGGGAGAGACCGGGGAGCTGTTTTTT
16	NA	TRBV7-9	TRBD1	TRBJ2-1	CASSSQDRGIYNEQFF	TGTGCCAGCAGCTCCCAAGACAGGGGGATCTACAATGAGCAGTTCTTC
13	NA	TRBV7-2	NA	TRBJ1-5	CASSFREGQPQHF	TGTGCCAGCAGCTTCAGAGAGGGCCAGCCCCAGCATTTT
15	NA	TRBV28	TRBD1	TRBJ1-2	CASSFIRGLRYGYTF	TGTGCCAGCAGTTTCATCAGGGGGCTTCGCTATGGCTACACCTTC
13	NA	TRBV14	NA	TRBJ1-2	CASSQIGVYGYTF	TGTGCCAGCAGCCAAATAGGGGTATACGGCTACACCTTC
13	NA	TRBV28	TRBD1	TRBJ1-1	CASRRGQGNEAFF	TGTGCCAGCAGGAGAGGACAGGGGAATGAAGCTTTCTTT